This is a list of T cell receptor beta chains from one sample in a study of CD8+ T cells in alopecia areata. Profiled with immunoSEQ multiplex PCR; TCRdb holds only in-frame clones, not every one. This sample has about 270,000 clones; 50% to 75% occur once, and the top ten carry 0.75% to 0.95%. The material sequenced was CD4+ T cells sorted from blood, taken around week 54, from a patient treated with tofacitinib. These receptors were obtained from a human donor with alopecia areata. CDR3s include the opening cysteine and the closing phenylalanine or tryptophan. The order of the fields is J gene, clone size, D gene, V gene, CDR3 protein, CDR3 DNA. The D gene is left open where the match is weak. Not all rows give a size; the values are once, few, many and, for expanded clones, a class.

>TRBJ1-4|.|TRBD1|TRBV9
CASSRGTVNEKLFF
TGTGCCAGCAGCAGAGGGACAGTTAATGAAAAACTGTTTTTT
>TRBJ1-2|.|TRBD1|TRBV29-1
CSVGGDRNYGYTF
TGCAGCGTTGGAGGGGACAGGAACTATGGCTACACCTTC
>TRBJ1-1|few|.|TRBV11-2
CASSSDTNTEAFF
TGTGCCAGCAGCTCCGATACGAACACTGAAGCTTTCTTT
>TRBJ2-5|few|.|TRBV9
CASSVDGYQETQYF
TGTGCCAGCAGCGTAGACGGGTACCAAGAGACCCAGTACTTC
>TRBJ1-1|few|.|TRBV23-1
CASSQPTVSTEAFF
TGCGCCAGCAGTCAACCTACTGTATCCACTGAAGCTTTCTTT
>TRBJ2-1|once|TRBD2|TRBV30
CAWSYSFSGGKNNEQFF
TGTGCCTGGAGTTATAGTTTTAGCGGGGGAAAGAACAATGAGCAGTTCTTC
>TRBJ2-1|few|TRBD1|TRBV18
CASSQTRDRGNEQFF
TGTGCCAGCTCACAAACCCGGGACAGGGGAAATGAGCAGTTCTTC
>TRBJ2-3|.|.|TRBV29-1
CSVERRRTDTQYF
TGCAGCGTTGAAAGGCGGCGCACAGATACGCAGTATTTT
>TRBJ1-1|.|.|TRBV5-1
CASSLERIPNTEAFF
TGCGCCAGCAGCTTGGAAAGGATCCCCAACACTGAAGCTTTCTTT
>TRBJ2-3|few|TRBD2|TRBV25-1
CASSEGASGPYDTQYF
TGTGCCAGCAGTGAAGGGGCTAGCGGACCATATGATACGCAGTATTTT
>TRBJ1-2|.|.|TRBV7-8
CASSIRQDINYGYTF
TGTGCCAGCAGCATAAGACAGGACATCAACTATGGCTACACCTTC
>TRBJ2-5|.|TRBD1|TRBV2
CASSSGTGGGETQYF
TGTGCCAGCAGTTCCGGGACAGGGGGCGGAGAGACCCAGTACTTC
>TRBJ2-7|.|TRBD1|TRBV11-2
CASSLDLGQGFYEQYF
TGTGCCAGCAGCTTAGATCTGGGACAGGGGTTCTACGAGCAGTACTTC
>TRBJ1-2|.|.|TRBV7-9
CASSPGVYGYTF
TGTGCCAGCAGCCCGGGGGTATATGGCTACACCTTC
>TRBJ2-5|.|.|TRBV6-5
CASSLRGAQETQYF
TGTGCCAGCAGCCTTCGGGGGGCCCAAGAGACCCAGTACTTC
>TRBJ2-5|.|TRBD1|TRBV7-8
CASSPTRTGDRKTQYF
TGTGCCAGCAGCCCAACAAGGACAGGAGATCGGAAGACCCAGTACTTC
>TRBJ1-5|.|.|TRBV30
CAWRATAQPNQPQHF
TGTGCCTGGAGGGCGACTGCACAGCCAAATCAGCCCCAGCATTTT
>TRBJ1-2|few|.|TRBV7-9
CASSRLSPGTDYGYTF
TGTGCCAGCAGCCGATTGTCGCCAGGGACGGACTATGGCTACACCTTC
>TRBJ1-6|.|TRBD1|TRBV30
CAWSISRDSTYNSPLHF
TGTGCCTGGAGCATAAGCCGGGACAGCACATATAATTCACCCCTCCACTTT
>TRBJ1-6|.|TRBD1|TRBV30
CAWTRDRVDPLHF
TGTGCCTGGACCCGTGACAGGGTGGATCCCCTCCACTTT
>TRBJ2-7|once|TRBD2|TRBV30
CAWRHGGVPYEQYF
TGTGCCTGGAGGCATGGGGGGGTCCCCTACGAGCAGTACTTC
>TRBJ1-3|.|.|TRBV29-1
CSVEDRINGNTIYF
TGCAGCGTGGAAGACAGGATCAATGGAAACACCATATATTTT
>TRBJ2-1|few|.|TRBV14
CASSPQITGEQFF
TGTGCCAGCAGCCCTCAGATCACAGGAGAGCAGTTCTTC
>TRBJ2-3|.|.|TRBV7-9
CASSLAAGDTQYF
TGTGCCAGCAGCTTAGCGGCGGGGGATACGCAGTATTTT
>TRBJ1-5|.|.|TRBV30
CAWSAETRISNQPQHF
TGTGCCTGGAGTGCCGAAACTCGAATAAGCAATCAGCCCCAGCATTTT
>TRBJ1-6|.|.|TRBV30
CAWSVGIRLRGLSPLHF
TGTGCCTGGAGTGTAGGGATTCGGTTGAGGGGATTGTCACCCCTCCACTTT
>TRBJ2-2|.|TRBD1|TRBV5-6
CASREDRGPNTGELFF
TGTGCCAGCAGGGAGGACAGGGGACCGAACACCGGGGAGCTGTTTTTT
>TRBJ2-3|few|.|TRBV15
CATSRATPDTQYF
TGTGCCACCAGCAGAGCCACCCCCGATACGCAGTATTTT
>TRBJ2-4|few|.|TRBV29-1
CSVEGTIASVQYF
TGCAGCGTTGAAGGGACTATCGCCTCGGTTCAGTACTTC
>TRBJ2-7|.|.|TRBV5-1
CASSLAGRAHGEQYF
TGCGCCAGCAGCTTGGCGGGCAGGGCGCATGGCGAGCAGTACTTC
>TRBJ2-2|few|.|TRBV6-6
CASSYSSPNTGELFF
TGTGCCAGCAGTTACTCGAGTCCGAACACCGGGGAGCTGTTTTTT
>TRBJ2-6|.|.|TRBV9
CASSVAGANVLTF
TGTGCCAGCAGCGTAGCAGGGGCCAACGTCCTGACTTTC
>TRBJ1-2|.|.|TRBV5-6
CASSSLGTRYTF
TGTGCCAGCAGCTCCTTAGGGACACGCTACACCTTC
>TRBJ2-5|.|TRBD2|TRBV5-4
CASSLAVAGVSPETQYF
TGTGCCAGCAGCTTGGCTGTAGCGGGGGTCAGCCCGGAGACCCAGTACTTC
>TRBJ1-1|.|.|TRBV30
CAWISRIWGAKAFF
TGTGCCTGGATTTCCCGAATCTGGGGGGCCAAGGCTTTCTTT
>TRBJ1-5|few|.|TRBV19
CASSGPGNQPQHF
TGTGCCAGTAGTGGTCCCGGCAATCAGCCCCAGCATTTT
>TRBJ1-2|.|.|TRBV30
CAWIGYGYTF
TGTGCCTGGATTGGTTATGGCTACACCTTC
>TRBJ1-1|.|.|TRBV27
CASSPTVLGTEAFF
TGTGCCAGCAGTCCGACAGTCCTGGGCACTGAAGCTTTCTTT
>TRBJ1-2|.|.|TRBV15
CATSRGWDSYTF
TGTGCCACCAGCAGGGGCTGGGATAGCTACACCTTC
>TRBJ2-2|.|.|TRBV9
CASSAEVGQYTGELFF
TGTGCCAGCAGCGCCGAAGTAGGACAATACACCGGGGAGCTGTTTTTT
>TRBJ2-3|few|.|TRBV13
CASSPIYRRRSTDTQYF
TGTGCCAGCAGCCCTATCTACAGGAGGAGAAGCACAGATACGCAGTATTTT
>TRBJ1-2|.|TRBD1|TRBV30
CAWRDREPYGYTF
TGTGCCTGGAGGGACAGGGAACCCTATGGCTACACCTTC
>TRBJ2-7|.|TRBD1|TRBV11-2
CASSFNRGSSYEQYF
TGTGCCAGCAGCTTCAACAGGGGTAGCTCCTACGAGCAGTACTTC
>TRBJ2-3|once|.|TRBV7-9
CASSLVQTDTQYF
TGTGCCAGCAGCTTAGTGCAGACAGATACGCAGTATTTT
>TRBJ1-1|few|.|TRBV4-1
CASSQITGTEAFF
TGCGCCAGCAGCCAGATCACCGGGACGGAAGCTTTCTTT
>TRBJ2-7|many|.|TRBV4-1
CASGEFREQYF
TGCGCCAGCGGAGAATTTAGAGAGCAGTACTTC
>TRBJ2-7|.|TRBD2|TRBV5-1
CASSRGLAASYEQYF
TGCGCCAGCAGCCGCGGACTAGCGGCCTCCTACGAGCAGTACTTC
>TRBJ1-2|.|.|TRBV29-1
CSVDISRGYTF
TGCAGCGTGGACATTTCTCGTGGCTACACCTTC
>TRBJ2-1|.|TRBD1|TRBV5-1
CASSAGTVNEQFF
TGCGCCAGCAGCGCTGGGACAGTCAATGAGCAGTTCTTC
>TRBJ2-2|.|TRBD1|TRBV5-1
CASSSGTANTGELFF
TGCGCCAGCAGCTCCGGGACAGCGAACACCGGGGAGCTGTTTTTT